This paragraph covers one T cell receptor beta chain sequence. Its target is not known. The data are from a study of monozygotic twins with inflammatory bowel disease. Findings of the study overall: Among IBD patients, fewer clonotypes were shared with others than among healthy twins, especially with disease activity. None of the different T cell subtypes could be distinguished from one another.

The germline V gene has CDR1 SQVTM and CDR2 ANQGSEA. The CDR3 contains 15 residues. Both the TCRalpha cDNA and the TCRbeta cDNA were taken through two nested PCRs, lasting around 15 and 9 cycles. TCRdb reanalyzed the 5' RACE reads, giving one entry per CDR3 protein sequence and no DNA. The specimen's table records some 210,000 distinct CDR3 sequences. The TCR comes from a human donor with ulcerative colitis or Crohn's disease, or a healthy co-twin of an affected twin (not recorded which). This sequence joins TRBV29-1 and TRBJ2-1; TCRdb designates TRBD1, a call that cannot be tested without DNA. Sequenced input: blood. The CDR3 loop is CSVATGGAGYNEQFF.